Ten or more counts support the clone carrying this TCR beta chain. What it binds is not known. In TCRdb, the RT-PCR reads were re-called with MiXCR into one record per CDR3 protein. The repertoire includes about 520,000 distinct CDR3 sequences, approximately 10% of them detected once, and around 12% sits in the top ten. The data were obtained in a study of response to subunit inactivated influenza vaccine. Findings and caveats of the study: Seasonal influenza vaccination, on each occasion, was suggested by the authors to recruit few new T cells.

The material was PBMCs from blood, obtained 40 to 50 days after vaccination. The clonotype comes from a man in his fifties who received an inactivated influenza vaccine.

In DNA, the CDR3 is TGTGCCACCAGCAGAGAGGCCTCAACTAATGAAAAACTGTTTTTT. This gives the protein CATSREASTNEKLFF. The chain combines TRBV15 with TRBJ1-4, with D hard to call. From germline, CDR1 is LNHNV and CDR2 YYDKDF (reference sequence). The V and J ends lost 0 bases and 0 bases respectively, with 5 bases between them. The CDR3 runs to 15 residues.